One sample yielded the 5 T cell receptor beta chains listed below, sequenced in a study of T cell clones after liver transplantation (dated by TCRdb to about 2019). The library was generated by the immunoSEQ multiplex PCR assay. Sourced from immuneACCESS, this table was stored by TCRdb with only in-frame sequences that have V and J called. A share of the clones is absent; for the studies checked, an unresolved V gene accounts for under half, and the remainder has no known explanation. Recorded for this sample are some 11,000 clones; under 75% of them occurred a single time. The ten largest account for approximately 33% of the sample. The starting material was CD8+ T cells from blood, obtained at the 22-month timepoint. These receptors all come from a human patient who received a liver transplant. The graft donor may be the source of some T cells after a transplant.

CDR3 DNA sequence: TGCGCCAGCAGCTCGTGGGTCCAGAACCGAAAGACCTATGGCTACACCTTC. This codes for CASSSWVQNRKTYGYTF. This chain uses TRBV4-1 with TRBJ1-2; D not resolved. The V gene's germline CDR1 is MGHRA and CDR2 YSYEKL. The CDR3 totals 17 residues. The V end was cut by 5 bases, the J end by 4 bases, with 23 bases between.

The chain joins TRBV11-1 to TRBJ2-7; D not resolved. The ends were cut back, 3 bases at V and 10 bases at J, with 10 bases in the middle. The CDR3 is made up of 11 amino acids. Germline loops: CDR1 SGHAT, CDR2 FQDESV (reference sequence). As DNA, the CDR3 is TGTGCCAGCAGCTTCGGGCCAAAACAGTACTTC. This encodes CASSFGPKQYF.

This clone occurred a few times. The J gene is TRBJ2-5, the V gene TRBV9; the D gene is possibly TRBD2 (6 bases). V lost 0 bases, J lost 5 bases, and 14 bases lay in between. Germline CDR1 is SGDLS and CDR2 is YYNGEE. The CDR3 extends over 15 amino acids. The CDR3 coding sequence is TGTGCCAGCAGCGTAGTTCCGGGGGTCCGCGAGACCCAGTACTTC. Translated, it gives CASSVVPGVRETQYF.

The V call is TRBV7-9, the J call TRBJ2-3, with 11 bases identical to TRBD2. Germline V gene lookup returns CDR1 SEHNR and CDR2 FQNEAQ (reference sequence). CDR3 length: 15 residues. V gave up 4 bases and J gave up 6 bases; unmatched junction bases: 6. CDR3 sequence reads: CASSSTSGVGDTQYF. CDR3 DNA: TGTGCCAGCAGCTCGACTAGCGGGGTAGGGGATACGCAGTATTTT. The whole variable domain, filled in from reference TRBV7-9 and TRBJ2-3, reads DTGVSQNPRHKITKRGQNVTFRCDPISEHNRLYWYRQTLGQGPEFLTYFQNEAQLEKSRLLSDRFSAERPKGSFSTLEIQRTEQGDSAMYLCASSSTSGVGDTQYFGPGTRLTVL.

This chain uses TRBV6-6 with TRBJ1-1, with TRBD1 as a possible D gene (6 bases). Per the germline V gene, CDR1 is MNHNY and CDR2 is SVGAGI (reference sequence). CDR3 length: 15 residues. V gave up 7 bases and J gave up 5 bases, with 20 bases separating them. Here the CDR3 DNA reads TGTGCCAGCAACCCACAGGGACGAGTAAGGACTGAAGCTTTCTTT. This sequence encodes CASNPQGRVRTEAFF.